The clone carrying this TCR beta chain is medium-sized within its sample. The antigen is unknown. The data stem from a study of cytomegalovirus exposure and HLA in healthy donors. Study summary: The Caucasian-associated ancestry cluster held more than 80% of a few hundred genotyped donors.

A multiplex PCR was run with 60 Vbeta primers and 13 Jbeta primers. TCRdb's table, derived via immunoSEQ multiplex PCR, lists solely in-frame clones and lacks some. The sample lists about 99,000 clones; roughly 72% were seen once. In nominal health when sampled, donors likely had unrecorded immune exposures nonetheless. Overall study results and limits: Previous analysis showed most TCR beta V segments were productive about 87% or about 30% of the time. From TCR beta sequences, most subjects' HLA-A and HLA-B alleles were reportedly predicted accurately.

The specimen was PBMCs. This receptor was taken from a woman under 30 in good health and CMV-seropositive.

In DNA form, the CDR3 reads TGTGCCAGCAGCAAAGGCGTCAGGGTGGCCAAAAACATTCAGTACTTC. Protein: CASSKGVRVAKNIQYF. V is TRBV21-1 and J is TRBJ2-4; the table's D call TRBD1 went unverified against the DNA. TRBV21-1 is a pseudogene. The CDR3 is 16 amino acids.